The 31 T cell receptor beta chains given below trace back to one sample, sequenced in a study of T cell responses to AZD1222 COVID-19 vaccine. The protocol was immunoSEQ multiplex PCR, while the TCRdb copy is restricted to in-frame clones and leaves out a portion. The sample has around 150,000 clones; roughly 82% are singletons. The sample consisted of peripheral blood, taken on day 0 of AZD1222 vaccination. All receptors derive from an adult in good health.

This chain uses TRBV3-1 (or the pseudogene TRBV3-2) with TRBJ2-1; TRBD1 agrees at 8 bases. Germline CDR1 is LGHDT and CDR2 is YNNKEL (reference sequence). This CDR3 has 15 residues. J gave up 8 bases and V 4 bases, and 10 bases lay outside the gene matches. The CDR3 bases are TGTGCCAGCAGCCGCCACTCACTGGACAGGGATGAGCAGTTCTTC. Its translation: CASSRHSLDRDEQFF.

This clone was seen more than once but under ten times. V gene TRBV5-4 combines with J gene TRBJ2-5; D possibly corresponds to TRBD2 (5 bases). There are 14 residues in the CDR3. Germline V gives CDR1 SGHNT, CDR2 YYREEE (reference sequence). V lost 4 bases to trimming and J lost 5 bases, with 15 bases between them. CDR3 loop: CASSPRTSGETQYF. The CDR3 DNA sequence: TGTGCCAGCAGCCCACGCACTAGTGGTGAGACCCAGTACTTC.

This sequence joins TRBV5-1 and TRBJ1-3; no clear D gene. CDR3 length: 16 residues. CDR1 is SGHRS and CDR2 is YFSETQ in the germline V gene. V dropped 4 bases and J dropped 2 bases, with 16 bases sitting between them. CDR3 amino acids: CASSAHMGLTGNTIYF. CDR3 coding DNA: TGCGCCAGCAGCGCACACATGGGTCTAACTGGAAACACCATATATTTT.

CDR3 residues: CASRLVGQRGPLHF. Written as DNA, the CDR3 is TGTGCCAGCAGATTGGTGGGACAGCGGGGGCCCCTCCACTTT. This chain links TRBV28 with TRBJ1-6, with TRBD1 identical over 7 bases. The germline V gene encodes CDR1 MDHEN and CDR2 SYDVKM. V lost 6 bases, J lost 13 bases, and 12 bases stayed unmatched. CDR3 length equals 14 residues.

V is TRBV7-9 and J is TRBJ2-3; 12 nucleotides align to TRBD2. This CDR3 has 17 residues. J gave up 0 bases and V 3 bases, and 4 bases lay outside the gene matches. Germline-derived CDR1 and CDR2 are SEHNR and FQNEAQ (reference sequence). CDR3 bases: TGTGCCAGCAGCTTTAGGACTAGCGGGGTTAGCACAGATACGCAGTATTTT. It translates to CASSFRTSGVSTDTQYF.

The chain employs TRBV6-6 and TRBJ1-5; D gene ambiguous. Germline CDR1 is MNHNY and CDR2 is SVGAGI (reference sequence). The CDR3 contains 12 residues. The germline V and J ends were trimmed by 0 bases and 6 bases, with 3 bases remaining between them. The CDR3 DNA reads as TGTGCCAGCAGTTACTCGACTCAGCCCCAGCATTTT. Amino acids: CASSYSTQPQHF.

J is TRBJ1-5 and V is TRBV19, with 9 bases aligning to TRBD1. Germline V CDR1 and CDR2: LNHDA, SQIVND (reference sequence). This CDR3 region has 16 residues. V gave up 7 bases and J gave up 3 bases; unmatched junction bases: 10. Written as DNA, the CDR3 is TGTGCCAGTACCCAGGGGGAACAGGGGGCCAATCAGCCCCAGCATTTT. This encodes CASTQGEQGANQPQHF.

The chain couples TRBV5-6 to TRBJ1-6, with a tentative D call TRBD1 (5 bases). The V and J ends lost 0 bases and 7 bases respectively, with 11 bases between them. The CDR3 runs to 15 residues. Per germline, CDR1 SGHDT and CDR2 YYEEEE. CDR3 residues: CASSLVEGRNSPLHF. DNA of the CDR3: TGTGCCAGCAGCTTGGTGGAGGGGAGGAATTCACCCCTCCACTTT.

The CDR3 DNA reads as TGCGCCAGCAGCTTGGCCGGGGTAGCGGGGGGCACACAAGAGACCCAGTACTTC. The encoded protein is CASSLAGVAGGTQETQYF. This rearrangement joins TRBV5-1 to TRBJ2-5; TRBD2 aligns across 10 bases. Trimming cost V 0 bases and J 2 bases; bases outside gene matches: 10. The germline V gene encodes CDR1 SGHRS and CDR2 YFSETQ. The CDR3 runs to 18 residues. Full variable domain (rest looked up from reference TRBV5-1 and TRBJ2-5): KAGVTQTPRYLIKTRGQQVTLSCSPISGHRSVSWYQQTPGQGLQFLFEYFSETQRNKGNFPGRFSGRQFSNSRSEMNVSTLELGDSALYLCASSLAGVAGGTQETQYFGPGTRLLVL.

This chain joins TRBV6-5 and TRBJ1-3; possibly TRBD1 for D (6 bases). Germline-derived CDR1 and CDR2 are MNHEY and SVGAGI. This CDR3 spans 12 amino acids. V was trimmed by 11 bases and J by 8 bases, leaving 16 bases between them. CDR3 nucleotides: TGTGCCGGGAAGGGGGAAGCTGACACCATATATTTT. Protein: CAGKGEADTIYF.

The chain couples TRBV11-2 to TRBJ2-3, with 11 bases identical to TRBD2. V lost 5 bases, J lost 0 bases, and 13 bases stayed unmatched. Germline V gives CDR1 SGHAT, CDR2 FQNNGV. The CDR3 runs to 19 residues. The DNA of the CDR3 is TGTGCCAGCAGCATTTTAGCGGGGGGGCGAGGAGGAAGCACAGATACGCAGTATTTT. It yields the protein CASSILAGGRGGSTDTQYF.

The chain links TRBV6-5 to TRBJ1-1; D is perhaps TRBD1 (6 bases). Trimming took off 5 bases at V and 5 bases at J, with 18 bases between the two ends. Germline loops: CDR1 MNHEY, CDR2 SVGAGI. This CDR3 contains 15 residues. The CDR3: CASSRSKQGSTEAFF. The CDR3 nucleotides are TGTGCCAGCAGTCGAAGTAAACAGGGATCGACTGAAGCTTTCTTT.

This chain links TRBV3-1 (or the pseudogene TRBV3-2) with TRBJ2-1, with 10 positions matching TRBD2. CDR3 length equals 18 residues. Per germline, CDR1 LGHDT and CDR2 YNNKEL (reference sequence). The junction had 13 bases not matched to a gene; V was cut back by 0 bases and J by 8 bases. The CDR3 region is CASSQDLLRLAGVDEQFF. As DNA, the CDR3 is TGTGCCAGCAGCCAAGACCTACTTCGGCTAGCGGGGGTGGATGAGCAGTTCTTC.

The rearrangement uses TRBV19 and TRBJ2-7; 10 bases match TRBD1. Germline V gives CDR1 LNHDA, CDR2 SQIVND (reference sequence). Trimming removed 2 bases from V and 4 bases from J; junction bases left unmatched: 5. The CDR3 loop spans 15 amino acids. The CDR3 DNA is TGTGCCAGTAGTATACTCGGGACAGGGGTTTACGAGCAGTACTTC. This encodes CASSILGTGVYEQYF.

The rearrangement uses TRBV30 and TRBJ1-4; 9 bases are shared with TRBD1. This CDR3 contains 14 residues. V gave up 3 bases and J gave up 4 bases; unmatched junction bases: 3. The V gene's germline CDR1 is GTSNPN and CDR2 SVGIG (reference sequence). Here the CDR3 reads CAWRKDRGNEKLFF. CDR3 DNA sequence: TGTGCCTGGAGGAAGGACAGGGGTAATGAAAAACTGTTTTTT. Full variable domain (missing parts from reference TRBV30 and TRBJ1-4): SQTIHQWPATLVQPVGSPLSLECTVEGTSNPNLYWYRQAAGRGLQLLFYSVGIGQISSEVPQNLSASRPQDRQFILSSKKLLLSDSGFYLCAWRKDRGNEKLFFGSGTQLSVL.

The chain joins TRBV14 to TRBJ1-4, with D unresolved. Germline assignment: CDR1 SGHDN and CDR2 FVKESK. This CDR3 is 15 amino acids long. V shed 4 bases and J shed 0 bases, with 9 bases lying between them. The CDR3 loop is CASSRRVPTNEKLFF. The CDR3 DNA reads TGTGCCAGCAGCCGTCGCGTTCCAACTAATGAAAAACTGTTTTTT.

The V and J genes are TRBV5-5 and TRBJ1-3; a possible D gene is TRBD1 (6 bases). The CDR3 runs 15 residues. V lost 3 bases to trimming and J lost 0 bases, with 10 bases between them. Per the germline V gene, CDR1 is SGHKS and CDR2 is YYEKEE (reference sequence). The CDR3 here is CASSYQGSSGNTIYF. CDR3 nucleotide sequence: TGTGCCAGCAGCTACCAGGGGAGCTCTGGAAACACCATATATTTT.

The chain uses TRBV7-9 and TRBJ1-6; weak D call: TRBD1 (5 bases). CDR1 is SEHNR, CDR2 FQNEAQ, per germline (reference sequence). The CDR3 is made up of 16 amino acids. The V end lost 5 bases, the J end lost 6 bases, and 17 bases lay between the germline ends. The CDR3 DNA follows: TGTGCCAGCAGCCCCTGGGACGGACAAACTAATTCACCCCTCCACTTT. It specifies CASSPWDGQTNSPLHF. Together with reference TRBV7-9 and TRBJ1-6, the CDR3 gives the full variable domain: DTGVSQNPRHKITKRGQNVTFRCDPISEHNRLYWYRQTLGQGPEFLTYFQNEAQLEKSRLLSDRFSAERPKGSFSTLEIQRTEQGDSAMYLCASSPWDGQTNSPLHFGNGTRLTVT.

V is TRBV5-1 and J is TRBJ1-2; TRBD1 matches 9 bases. This CDR3 spans 14 amino acids. CDR1 SGHRS and CDR2 YFSETQ come from the germline V gene. The V and J ends lost 4 bases and 11 bases, in that order; junction bases with no gene match: 12. The CDR3 spells CASSPGQGLAGYTF. In nucleotides, the CDR3 is TGCGCCAGCAGCCCGGGACAGGGTCTAGCTGGGTACACCTTC.

This chain uses TRBV19 with TRBJ1-3; D is ambiguous. Per the germline V gene, CDR1 is LNHDA and CDR2 is SQIVND (reference sequence). This CDR3 is 17 amino acids long. Trimming shortened V by 8 bases and J by 0 bases, and 20 bases separated the two germline ends. The DNA for the CDR3 is TGTGCCAGTCGCCCTTTTGCCCCAGATCTCTCTGGAAACACCATATATTTT. Its protein product is CASRPFAPDLSGNTIYF.

The chain combines TRBV12-3 or TRBV12-4 with TRBJ1-2; D perhaps matches TRBD1 (5 bases). The CDR3 is 13 amino acids. V lost 3 bases and J lost 7, with 12 bases in between. The CDR3, as DNA: TGTGCCAGCAGTTTTGGGGGGGGATCTGGCTACACCTTC. Translating it yields CASSFGGGSGYTF.

This clone has just a few counts. The V gene is TRBV29-1, the J gene TRBJ1-3; D gene uncertain. CDR3 length: 12 residues. Germline V CDR1 and CDR2: SQVTM, ANQGSEA. Trimming removed 4 bases at V and 2 bases at J, with 6 bases between. CDR3 nucleotides: TGCAGCGTTGCCAGTACTGGAAACACCATATATTTT. Translated, it gives CSVASTGNTIYF.

The rearrangement uses TRBV7-8 and TRBJ1-6; D gene unclear. The CDR3 loop spans 11 amino acids. The germline V gene has CDR1 SGHVS and CDR2 FQNEAQ. V lost 5 bases, J lost 17 bases, and 13 bases lay in between. In DNA form, the CDR3 reads TGTGCCAGCAGCCTCGGGCAGGCGGTCCACTTT. This codes for CASSLGQAVHF. The variable domain in full, with the rest retrieved from reference TRBV7-8 and TRBJ1-6, is GAGVSQSPRYKVAKRGQDVALRCDPISGHVSLFWYQQALGQGPEFLTYFQNEAQLDKSGLPSDRFFAERPEGSVSTLKIQRTQQEDSAVYLCASSLGQAVHFGNGTRLTVT.

The rearrangement uses TRBV5-6 and TRBJ1-2; perhaps TRBD1 as D (6 bases). CDR1 SGHDT and CDR2 YYEEEE come from the germline V gene. V dropped 4 bases and J dropped 13 bases, with 17 bases sitting between them. This CDR3 contains 12 residues. DNA of the CDR3: TGTGCCAGCAGCCCCGGGACACCCCGACCCACCTTC. Translation gives CASSPGTPRPTF.

The chain recombines TRBV18 with TRBJ1-6, with D perhaps TRBD1 (5 bases). Trimming cost V 3 bases and J 10 bases, with 10 bases left between them. Looked up from germline, CDR1 is KGHSH and CDR2 is LQKENI. The CDR3 contains 13 residues. CDR3 in DNA: TGTGCCAGCTCACCCGACAGTTCCTCACCCCTCCACTTT. Translation gives CASSPDSSSPLHF. Filled out from reference TRBV18 and TRBJ1-6, the complete variable domain reads NAGVMQNPRHLVRRRGQEARLRCSPMKGHSHVYWYRQLPEEGLKFMVYLQKENIIDESGMPKERFSAEFPKEGPSILRIQQVVRGDSAAYFCASSPDSSSPLHFGNGTRLTVT.

This sequence joins TRBV6-6 and TRBJ1-1, with 7 positions matching TRBD1. After removal of 5 bases from V and 4 bases from J, the junction contained 7 bases not matched to a gene. Germline-derived CDR1 and CDR2 are MNHNY and SVGAGI (reference sequence). CDR3 length equals 14 residues. This CDR3 is CASSQQGLSTEAFF. The CDR3 DNA follows: TGTGCCAGCAGTCAACAGGGGCTGAGCACTGAAGCTTTCTTT.

The chain is built from TRBV5-1 and TRBJ2-5; D is uncertain. Trimming left V 0 bases short and J 5 bases short, with 8 bases between. The CDR3 runs to 13 residues. Germline V gene sequence: CDR1 SGHRS, CDR2 YFSETQ. The DNA of the CDR3 is TGCGCCAGCAGCTTGGAGTCCGCTGAGACCCAGTACTTC. It encodes CASSLESAETQYF.

This clone was found a few times. This chain uses TRBV2 with TRBJ1-1; no reliable D call. Germline V gene lookup returns CDR1 SNHLY and CDR2 FYNNEI. This CDR3 has 12 amino acids. Trimming took off 8 bases at V and 4 bases at J, with 11 bases between the two ends. The CDR3 is CASAPPGTEAFF. CDR3 bases: TGTGCCAGCGCCCCGCCGGGCACTGAAGCTTTCTTT. Based on the CDR3 plus reference TRBV2 and TRBJ1-1, the full variable domain is EPEVTQTPSHQVTQMGQEVILRCVPISNHLYFYWYRQILGQKVEFLVSFYNNEISEKSEIFDDQFSVERPDGSNFTLKIRSTKLEDSAMYFCASAPPGTEAFFGQGTRLTVV.

The chain is built from TRBV6-5 and TRBJ1-1, with a weak D call TRBD1 (6 bases). V dropped 0 bases and J dropped 4 bases, with 15 bases sitting between them. CDR3 size: 16 residues. In germline, CDR1 is MNHEY, CDR2 SVGAGI. The CDR3: CASSYSGTGRATEAFF. DNA of the CDR3: TGTGCCAGCAGTTACTCGGGAACAGGGCGGGCCACTGAAGCTTTCTTT.

The J gene is TRBJ2-7, the V gene TRBV27; TRBD1 matches at 8 bases. V shed 10 bases and J 3 bases; nucleotides not matched to a gene: 8. The CDR3 is 13 amino acids. Germline-derived CDR1 and CDR2 are MNHEY and SMNVEV (reference sequence). In DNA, the CDR3 is TGTGCCACCCGCCGGGGACAGGACTACGAGCAGTACTTC. Its protein product is CATRRGQDYEQYF.

The chain carries TRBV10-3 and TRBJ2-1; D is tentatively TRBD1 or TRBD2 (5 bases each). This CDR3 spans 16 amino acids. The V end lost 2 bases, the J end lost 8 bases, and 19 bases lay between the germline ends. Germline loops: CDR1 ENHRY, CDR2 SYGVKD. The CDR3 spells CAISEGTGPFLDEQFF. In DNA form, the CDR3 reads TGTGCCATCAGTGAGGGGACGGGGCCATTCCTGGATGAGCAGTTCTTC.